This T cell receptor (beta chain) comes out of a study of blood T cells in healthy people across ages. CDR3 length: 18 residues. Per the germline V gene, CDR1 is SGDLS and CDR2 is YYNGEE. V lost 0 bases, J lost 0 bases, and 7 bases stayed unmatched. Collection of about 9.4 milliliters of peripheral blood was performed for each donor. Primers used in a second PCR of roughly 7 to 12 cycles were a sample-barcoded 5' primer and a J-beta primer mix. TCRdb reprocessed the 5' RACE reads with MiXCR, giving one entry per CDR3 protein. The sample has hundreds of thousands of distinct CDR3 sequences, roughly 24% seen once; the top ten hold 2.5% to 3.5%. The sample was also reused in another study, on T cells of mothers and their children. This second study says: Detection yielded no persistent microchimeric T cell clones.

Sequencing input: blood. The rearrangement uses TRBV9 and TRBJ2-1; TRBD1 matches at 9 bases. The TCR comes from a boy between 10 and 17 years old in good health. The CDR3: CASSVAGQGGYSYNEQFF. In DNA form, the CDR3 reads TGTGCCAGCAGCGTAGCGGGACAGGGCGGGTACTCCTACAATGAGCAGTTCTTC.